This TCR beta chain emerged from a study of T cell repertoires in cytomegalovirus infection. TCRdb independently ran MiXCR on the reads; one entry per CDR3 protein. Altogether 310,000 or so distinct CDR3 sequences are present, roughly a tenth being singletons, with the ten largest covering over 2.5%. This clonotype appeared a few times. The CDR3 covers 15 residues. The ends were cut back, 8 bases at V and 14 bases at J, with 25 bases in the middle. CDR1 LGHNA and CDR2 YSLEER come from the germline V gene. The origin of this receptor is a human donor in good health (CMV status not recorded). Some clones in this sample may be carry-over from other donors' samples. Specimen: PBMCs. The chain combines TRBV4-3 with TRBJ2-6, with D perhaps given as TRBD1 or TRBD2 (6 bases each). CDR3 sequence: CASVTWGAAGLFLTF. CDR3 sequence (DNA): TGCGCCAGCGTTACCTGGGGGGCCGCGGGCCTGTTCCTGACTTTC.